This T cell receptor beta chain was sequenced for a study of Ad26.COV2.S vaccination and SARS-CoV-2 variants. As to treatment: some 20 received Ad26.COV2.S at low or high dose, single or two shots; 5 received placebo; per-sample allocation not given. Each sample was drawn 63 days after the first injection (of vaccine or placebo). Only in-frame clones appear in the TCRdb table, and some are missing; sequencing was by immunoSEQ multiplex PCR. The sample lists 380,000 or so clones, around 90% seen once, with 6.4% in the top ten. CDR1 is LGHNA and CDR2 is YSLEER in the germline V gene. V lost 0 bases and J lost 2; bases outside the gene matches: 3. The CDR3 is 16 residues long.

The source is a person aged 18-60 years who received the Ad26.COV2.S COVID-19 vaccine or a placebo. This material consisted of peripheral blood, taken in a trial of Ad26.COV2.S vaccine versus placebo. J is TRBJ1-2 and V is TRBV4-3; 10 nucleotides line up with TRBD1. CDR3 amino acids: CASSQERDRGNYGYTF. The DNA of the CDR3 is TGCGCCAGCAGCCAAGAACGGGACAGGGGAAACTATGGCTACACCTTC.